Below are 18 T cell receptor beta chains sequenced from a single sample in a study of monozygotic twins with inflammatory bowel disease. Following a re-call of the 5' RACE reads, TCRdb has one entry per CDR3 protein and lacks DNA. The ten top clones account for 2% to 3%, within a sample of about 440,000 distinct CDR3 sequences. The sample taken for sequencing was blood. The origin of the receptors is a human donor with ulcerative colitis or Crohn's disease, or a healthy co-twin of an affected twin (not recorded which).

The V call is TRBV5-4, the J call TRBJ2-7; TCRdb names TRBD2, which stays unverified in the absence of DNA. Looked up from germline, CDR1 is SGHNT and CDR2 is YYREEE (reference sequence). The CDR3 is made up of 15 amino acids. The CDR3 reads CASSSRTPGNYEQYF.

This chain uses TRBV29-1 with TRBJ2-2; the D call of TRBD2 rests on TCRdb alone, since no DNA is present to check it. The CDR3 is made up of 14 amino acids. The germline V gene has CDR1 SQVTM and CDR2 ANQGSEA. CDR3 protein: CSVGLAGGQRELFF.

This chain links TRBV7-2 with TRBJ2-3. CDR1 and CDR2 (germline): SGHTA, FQGNSA. The CDR3 length is 15 residues. CDR3 region: CASSLDAGRTDTQYF.

The J gene is TRBJ1-1, the V gene TRBV19; the TRBD1 assignment by TCRdb is unverifiable without DNA. Germline V gene sequence: CDR1 LNHDA, CDR2 SQIVND (reference sequence). The CDR3 runs 13 residues. The CDR3 loop reads CASSVNGGAEAFF.

The V gene is TRBV3-1, the J gene TRBJ2-1; lacking DNA, the TRBD2 call made by TCRdb goes unchecked. CDR3 length equals 15 residues. Germline V gene sequence: CDR1 LGHDT, CDR2 YNNKEL (reference sequence). CDR3 loop: CASSGGGRAYNEQFF.

V usage is TRBV28 and J usage is TRBJ1-2; without DNA, the TCRdb call of TRBD1 cannot be checked. This CDR3 contains 13 residues. Germline CDR1 MDHEN, CDR2 SYDVKM. This CDR3 is CASSQGDRMDYTF.

The chain carries TRBV20-1 and TRBJ2-7; TCRdb's assignment of TRBD1 cannot be checked, as there is no DNA. Per the germline V gene, CDR1 is DFQATT and CDR2 is SNEGSKA (reference sequence). This CDR3 spans 13 amino acids. The CDR3 region is CSWTGSTIYEQYF.

The rearrangement links TRBV12-3 or TRBV12-4 to TRBJ1-1. This CDR3 is 13 amino acids long. The CDR3: CASSWDSGTEAFF.

V and J are TRBV30 and TRBJ2-1; absent DNA, TCRdb's TRBD2 call cannot be checked. The CDR3 extends over 14 amino acids. The V gene's germline CDR1 is GTSNPN and CDR2 SVGIG (reference sequence). The CDR3 here is CAWNRQTSLSEQFF. Variable domain in full (rest from reference TRBV30 and TRBJ2-1): SQTIHQWPATLVQPVGSPLSLECTVEGTSNPNLYWYRQAAGRGLQLLFYSVGIGQISSEVPQNLSASRPQDRQFILSSKKLLLSDSGFYLCAWNRQTSLSEQFFGPGTRLTVL.

J is TRBJ2-3 and V is TRBV5-1. CDR1 and CDR2 (germline): SGHRS, YFSETQ. This CDR3 is 14 amino acids long. CDR3 in amino acids: CASSLADSTDTQYF.

The gene calls are TRBV14 and TRBJ2-3. Germline V CDR1 and CDR2: SGHDN, FVKESK. This CDR3 region has 16 residues. This CDR3 is CASSQDLGFSTDTQYF.

V usage is TRBV6-5 and J usage is TRBJ2-1. Per germline, CDR1 MNHEY and CDR2 SVGAGI. The CDR3 length is 15 residues. CDR3 sequence reads: CASSFSTEPPNEQFF.

The chain employs TRBV27 and TRBJ2-1. The CDR3 has 11 amino acids. CDR1 and CDR2 from the germline V gene are MNHEY and SMNVEV (reference sequence). This CDR3 reads CASSFGAEQFF.

V and J are TRBV19 and TRBJ2-1. Germline V CDR1 and CDR2: LNHDA, SQIVND (reference sequence). The CDR3 is 11 residues long. CDR3 protein: CASSIGVEQFF.

The J gene is TRBJ2-3, the V gene TRBV25-1; there is no DNA to check the TCRdb D call of TRBD1. The CDR3 contains 15 residues. Per the germline V gene, CDR1 is MGHDK and CDR2 is SYGVNS. This CDR3 reads CASSESGNRGDTQYF.

V is TRBV29-1 and J is TRBJ2-5. The CDR3 contains 12 residues. Germline CDR1 is SQVTM and CDR2 is ANQGSEA. The CDR3 spells CSVRGSQETQYF.

This chain joins TRBV9 and TRBJ2-1; there is no DNA to check the TCRdb D call of TRBD1. The CDR3 extends over 20 amino acids. The germline V gene has CDR1 SGDLS and CDR2 YYNGEE. The CDR3 loop is CASSVGSSGRGPFLVNEQFF.

Here the CDR3 reads CASRMNSLSFLDF. V is TRBV6-5 and J is TRBJ2-6; TCRdb designates TRBD2, a call that cannot be tested without DNA. The germline CDR1 and CDR2 sequences are MNHEY and SVGAGI. This CDR3 contains 13 residues.